This T cell receptor beta chain derives from a study of T cells expressing NK-cell markers. Reanalyzing the 5' RACE reads, TCRdb keeps one entry per CDR3 protein, without DNA. Recorded here are about 550,000 distinct CDR3 sequences; the top ten clones represent 3% to 4.5%. General study results and limits: The study found these clonotypes also leading the CD3+CD56-NKG2C+ fraction in four donors.

The CDR3 is 13 residues long. The germline V gene encodes CDR1 KGHSH and CDR2 LQKENI. A note on this clonotype: Its antigen remains unidentified.

This sequence joins TRBV18 and TRBJ1-1; TCRdb's D call of TRBD1 is untestable without DNA. This TCR was sampled from a man aged 18 to 30 in good health. Sample: blood T cells: a sorted CD56 or NKG2C T cell subset, CD4+ or CD8+ T cells, or bulk PBMC T cells (not recorded which). This CDR3 is CASKQGTGAEAFF.